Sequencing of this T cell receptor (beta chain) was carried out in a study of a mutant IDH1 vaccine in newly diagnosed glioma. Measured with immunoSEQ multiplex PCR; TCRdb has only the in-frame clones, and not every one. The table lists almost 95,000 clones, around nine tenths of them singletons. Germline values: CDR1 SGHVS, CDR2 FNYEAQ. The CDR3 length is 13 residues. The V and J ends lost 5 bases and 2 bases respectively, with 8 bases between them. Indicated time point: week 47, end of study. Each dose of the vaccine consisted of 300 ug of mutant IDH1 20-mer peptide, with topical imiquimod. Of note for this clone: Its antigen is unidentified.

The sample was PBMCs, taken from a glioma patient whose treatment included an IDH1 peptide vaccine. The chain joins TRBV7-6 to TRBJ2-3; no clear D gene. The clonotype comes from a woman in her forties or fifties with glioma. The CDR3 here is CASSPRYTDTQYF. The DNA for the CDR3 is TGTGCCAGCAGCCCGCGGTACACAGATACGCAGTATTTT.